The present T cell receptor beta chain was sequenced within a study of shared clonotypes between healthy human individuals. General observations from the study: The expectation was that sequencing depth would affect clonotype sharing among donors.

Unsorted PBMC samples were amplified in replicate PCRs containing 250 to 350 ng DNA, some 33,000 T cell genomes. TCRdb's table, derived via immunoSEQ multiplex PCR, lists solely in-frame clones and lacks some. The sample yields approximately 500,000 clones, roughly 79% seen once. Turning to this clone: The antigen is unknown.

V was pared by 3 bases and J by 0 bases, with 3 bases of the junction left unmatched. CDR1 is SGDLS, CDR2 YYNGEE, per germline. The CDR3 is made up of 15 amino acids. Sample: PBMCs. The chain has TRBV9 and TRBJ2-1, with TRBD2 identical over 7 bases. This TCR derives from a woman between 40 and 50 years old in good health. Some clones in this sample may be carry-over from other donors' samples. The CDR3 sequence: CASSDRDYSYNEQFF. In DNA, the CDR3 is TGTGCCAGCAGCGACCGGGACTACTCCTACAATGAGCAGTTCTTC.